This T cell receptor (beta chain) was identified during a study of blood T cell repertoires in COVID-19 (dated by TCRdb to about 2020). A note on the overall study: Collaborator samples came from the United States, Italy and Spain and covered acute and convalescent phases of COVID-19. The repertoires were released in a freely available public database meant as a resource for research on the immune response to SARS-CoV-2. HLA class I and class II types, where available, came from metadata supplied by the sample provider rather than from assay-based typing. The samples were drawn from the first 160 participants of the ongoing ImmuneRACE study and from some 1,300 subjects provided by 6 global collaborators. The dataset comprised deeply sampled blood TCRbeta repertoires from subjects exposed to, actively infected with, or recovered from COVID-19. The material from the prospective study consisted of cDNA or gDNA derived from T cells, B-cell-depleted T cells, or PBMCs. Sample metadata almost always included a de-identified subject ID, COVID-19 status, age in years and sex. On the study overall, not on this receptor specifically: The amount of clinical and demographic metadata varied by source and participant and was provided uncurated.

Whole blood was collected in K2EDTA tubes by collaborating institutions according to the institutions' own protocols. For TCRbeta analysis, collaborators shipped samples as frozen whole blood, isolated PBMCs, or DNA extracted from either of those sample types. The immunoSEQ Assay, a bias-controlled multiplex PCR, was used to amplify TCRbeta CDR3 regions from genomic DNA. On the study's bioinformatics: Within the assay, amplification of reference gene primers was used to estimate how many nucleated cells each sample contained. To quantify the absolute abundance of each unique TCRbeta CDR3 rearrangement, sequence reads were collapsed and filtered. For each sample, productive Simpson clonality was calculated as the square root of Simpson's diversity index over productive rearrangements. TCRdb carries this immuneACCESS record with in-frame sequences only. Its versions omit some clonotypes, under half of them owing to an unresolved V gene in the studies checked, with the rest unexplained. The DNA was the basis for D and trimming; V, J and clone size are from that table. Recorded for this sample are tens of thousands of clones; about 73% of them occurred a single time. The ten largest make up roughly 13% of the sample.

Reading the germline V gene (reference sequence) gives CDR1 LNHNV and CDR2 YYDKDF. The junction carries 4 bases between V and J, which are trimmed by 0 bases and 5 bases respectively. The cysteine opens and the phenylalanine closes a CDR3 of 12 amino acids. The kept DNA is CDR3 alone, 36 bases in frame from the first base. In regard to this clone: The antigen this receptor binds is unknown. Per-nucleotide qualities are absent, and no much larger clonotype sits a single base away.

Rearrangement joined TRBV15 to TRBJ1-2, with the D segment identity uncertain. The specimen was peripheral blood. This TCR was sampled from a woman aged 65 to 85 with acute or convalescent COVID-19. The DNA sequence reads TGTGCCACCAGCAGAGAAGCTTATGGCTACACCTTC. Its protein product is CATSREAYGYTF.